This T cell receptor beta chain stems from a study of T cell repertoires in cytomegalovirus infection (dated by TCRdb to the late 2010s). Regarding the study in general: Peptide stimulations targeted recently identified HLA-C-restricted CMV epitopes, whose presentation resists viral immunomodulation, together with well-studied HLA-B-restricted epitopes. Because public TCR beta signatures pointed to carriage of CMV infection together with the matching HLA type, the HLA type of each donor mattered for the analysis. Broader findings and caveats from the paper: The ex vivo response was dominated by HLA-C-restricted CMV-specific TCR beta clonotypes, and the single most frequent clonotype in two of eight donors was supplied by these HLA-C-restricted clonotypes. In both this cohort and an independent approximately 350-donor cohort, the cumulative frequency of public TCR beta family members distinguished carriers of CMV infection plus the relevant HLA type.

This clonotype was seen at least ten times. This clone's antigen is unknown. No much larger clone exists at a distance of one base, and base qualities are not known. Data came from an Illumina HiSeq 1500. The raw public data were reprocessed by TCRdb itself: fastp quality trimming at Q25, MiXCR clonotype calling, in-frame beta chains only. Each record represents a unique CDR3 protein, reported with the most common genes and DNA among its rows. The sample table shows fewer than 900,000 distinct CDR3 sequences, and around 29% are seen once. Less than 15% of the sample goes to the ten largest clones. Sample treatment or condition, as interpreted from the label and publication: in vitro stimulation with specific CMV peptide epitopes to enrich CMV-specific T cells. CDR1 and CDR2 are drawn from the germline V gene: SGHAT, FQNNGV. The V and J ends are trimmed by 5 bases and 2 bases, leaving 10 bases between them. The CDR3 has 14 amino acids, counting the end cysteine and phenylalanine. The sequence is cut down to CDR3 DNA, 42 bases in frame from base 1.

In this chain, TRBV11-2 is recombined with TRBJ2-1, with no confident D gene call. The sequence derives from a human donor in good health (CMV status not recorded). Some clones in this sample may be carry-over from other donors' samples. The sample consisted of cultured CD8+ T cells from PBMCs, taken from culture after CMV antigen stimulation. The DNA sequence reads TGTGCCAGCAGCCCCTATCCGGCCTACAATGAGCAGTTCTTC. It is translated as CASSPYPAYNEQFF.